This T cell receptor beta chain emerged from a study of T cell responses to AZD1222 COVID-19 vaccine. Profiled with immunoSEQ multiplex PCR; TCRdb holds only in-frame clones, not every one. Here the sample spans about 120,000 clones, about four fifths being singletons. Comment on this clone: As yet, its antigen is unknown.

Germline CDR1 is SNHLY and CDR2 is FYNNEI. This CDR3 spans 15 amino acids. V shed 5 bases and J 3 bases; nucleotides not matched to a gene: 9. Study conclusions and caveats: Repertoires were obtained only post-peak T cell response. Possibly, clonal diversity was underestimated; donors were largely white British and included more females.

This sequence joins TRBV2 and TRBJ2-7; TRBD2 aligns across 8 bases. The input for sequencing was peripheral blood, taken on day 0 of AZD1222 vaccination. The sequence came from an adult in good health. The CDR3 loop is CASSPGGAGYYEQYF. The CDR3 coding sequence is TGTGCCAGCAGTCCGGGGGGGGCGGGATACTACGAGCAGTACTTC.